These 18 T cell receptor beta chains share one sample of origin, sequenced in a study of T cells in Graves' hyperthyroidism and ophthalmopathy. Amplification yielded TCR beta CDR3 regions, with RNA transcripts as the source. Initially, a first-round RT-PCR of the TCR CDR3 employed the HTBI primer set. TCRdb recomputed calls from the multiplex PCR reads with MiXCR, one row per CDR3 protein. The table records 300,000 to 450,000 distinct CDR3 sequences, about a sixth of them present only once. The sequenced sample was blood. These receptors were taken from a woman aged 18 to 35 with Graves' hyperthyroidism that later progressed to Graves' ophthalmopathy.

The gene calls are TRBV28 and TRBJ2-5, with TRBD2 matching over 8 bases. Germline V gene data show CDR1 as MDHEN and CDR2 as SYDVKM. The trim removed 5 bases at V and 5 bases at J, leaving 10 bases unmatched. The CDR3 has 15 residues. CDR3 sequence reads: CASSETSGSSETQYF. In DNA, the CDR3 is TGTGCCAGCAGTGAAACGAGCGGGAGCTCCGAGACCCAGTACTTC.

This clonotype has more than one count but fewer than ten. The J gene is TRBJ2-3, the V gene TRBV19; D is unresolved. This CDR3 is built from 15 residues. Germline values: CDR1 LNHDA, CDR2 SQIVND (reference sequence). Trimming took off 3 bases at V and 0 bases at J, with 10 bases between the two ends. CDR3 DNA sequence: TGTGCCAGTAGTATTGCGGCCGGAAGCACAGATACGCAGTATTTT. The encoded protein is CASSIAAGSTDTQYF.

The chain employs TRBV7-9 and TRBJ2-2; the D gene is possibly TRBD2 (9 bases). The ends were cut back, 8 bases at V and 3 bases at J, with 16 bases in the middle. This CDR3 is 15 amino acids long. CDR1 and CDR2 from the germline V gene are SEHNR and FQNEAQ (reference sequence). The CDR3 spells CASGLAGQDTGELFF. CDR3 in DNA: TGTGCCAGCGGGCTAGCGGGACAGGACACCGGGGAGCTGTTTTTT.

The chain links TRBV20-1 to TRBJ2-7; D possibly corresponds to TRBD1 (5 bases). CDR3 size: 16 residues. With 1 base removed from V and 1 base from J, the gap between germline ends came to 17 bases. Germline-derived CDR1 and CDR2 are DFQATT and SNEGSKA (reference sequence). CDR3 nucleotide sequence: TGCAGTGCTAGAGGTTGGGGCCCGGACCCTTCCTACGAGCAGTACTTC. Translating gives CSARGWGPDPSYEQYF.

This clonotype has a count of ten or more. This sequence joins TRBV28 and TRBJ2-6, with D perhaps TRBD1 (6 bases). V was shortened by 10 bases and J by 1 base, with 8 bases between the two germline ends. Germline CDR1 and CDR2: MDHEN and SYDVKM. The CDR3 has 13 amino acids. The DNA for the CDR3 is TGTGCCATCCAGGGGTCTGGGGCCAACGTCCTGACTTTC. Its protein is CAIQGSGANVLTF.

This clonotype was seen more than once but under ten times. J is TRBJ2-2 and V is TRBV27; the D gene is possibly TRBD1 (5 bases). Germline V gives CDR1 MNHEY, CDR2 SMNVEV (reference sequence). The CDR3 spans 16 residues. V was shortened by 2 bases and J by 5 bases, with 15 bases between the two germline ends. CDR3 region: CASSLRAGYGTGELFF. Written as DNA, the CDR3 is TGTGCCAGCAGTTTAAGGGCAGGGTATGGGACCGGGGAGCTGTTTTTT.

This clonotype appeared many times. The rearrangement links TRBV27 to TRBJ2-2, with 8 bases that match TRBD2. Per germline, CDR1 MNHEY and CDR2 SMNVEV (reference sequence). The ends lost 8 bases at V and 6 bases at J; junction bases unmatched: 11. This CDR3 region has 15 residues. The CDR3 is CASSFGLADPGELFF. The DNA of the CDR3 is TGTGCCAGCTCGTTTGGACTAGCTGATCCCGGGGAGCTGTTTTTT.

This clonotype was seen a handful of times. This sequence joins TRBV6-5 and TRBJ2-2, with D maybe TRBD2 (6 bases). The CDR3 is 17 residues long. Trimming pared 0 bases from V and 3 bases from J, leaving 14 bases between. CDR1 is MNHEY, CDR2 SVGAGI, per germline. The CDR3 protein is CASSYSLGRPYTGELFF. The CDR3 DNA is TGTGCCAGCAGTTACTCGTTGGGGAGGCCCTACACCGGGGAGCTGTTTTTT.

J is TRBJ2-1 and V is TRBV19; D perhaps matches TRBD2 (5 bases). Germline V gene sequence: CDR1 LNHDA, CDR2 SQIVND (reference sequence). The CDR3 contains 17 residues. V was shortened by 1 base and J by 0 bases, with 13 bases between the two germline ends. Written as DNA, the CDR3 is TGTGCCAGTAGTATAGGAGGGTCTTTGTCCTCCTACAATGAGCAGTTCTTC. It translates to CASSIGGSLSSYNEQFF.

In this sample, this clonotype turned up many times. This chain links TRBV7-2 with TRBJ2-5; D may be TRBD2 (5 bases). CDR3 length: 16 residues. Germline assignment: CDR1 SGHTA and CDR2 FQGNSA. Trimming shortened V by 1 base and J by 1 base, and 13 bases separated the two germline ends. In DNA form, the CDR3 reads TGTGCCAGCAGCTTAGGAGTCCAGCGGTTCCAAGAGACCCAGTACTTC. Protein sequence: CASSLGVQRFQETQYF.

V is TRBV5-1 and J is TRBJ2-1; 9 nucleotides match TRBD2. This CDR3 comprises 16 residues. Germline V gene sequence: CDR1 SGHRS, CDR2 YFSETQ. The J segment lost 5 bases and the V segment lost 3 bases, leaving 9 bases of the junction unmatched. The CDR3 DNA sequence: TGCGCCAGCAGCTCCAACCCTAGCGGGGAAGACAATGAGCAGTTCTTC. Translating it yields CASSSNPSGEDNEQFF.

This clonotype showed up many times. CDR3: CASSLGSEINEQFF. The CDR3 bases are TGCGCCAGCAGCTTGGGGTCTGAGATCAATGAGCAGTTCTTC. The chain couples TRBV5-1 to TRBJ2-1, with unresolved D. Trimming left V 0 bases short and J 6 bases short, with 10 bases between. The CDR3 spans 14 residues. In germline, CDR1 is SGHRS, CDR2 YFSETQ.

The CDR3 sequence is CSARDRASSYEQYF. The CDR3 DNA is TGCAGTGCTAGAGATAGGGCCTCTTCCTACGAGCAGTACTTC. The chain links TRBV20-1 to TRBJ2-7; D unclear. V dropped 0 bases and J dropped 1 base, with 10 bases sitting between them. This CDR3 is 14 amino acids long. Germline lookup yields CDR1 DFQATT and CDR2 SNEGSKA (reference sequence).

This clonotype was seen a handful of times. DNA for the CDR3: TGTGCCAGCAGCTTGGAGCTAGCGGGGCCCTACAATGAGCAGTTCTTC. Protein sequence: CASSLELAGPYNEQFF. The rearrangement links TRBV5-4 to TRBJ2-1; 9 bases agree with TRBD2. Germline V gene lookup returns CDR1 SGHNT and CDR2 YYREEE (reference sequence). This CDR3 has 16 amino acids. J was trimmed by 2 bases and V by 0 bases; bases with no gene match: 3.

The chain joins TRBV6-1 to TRBJ1-5; D ambiguous. The CDR3 spans 14 residues. V dropped 7 bases and J dropped 6 bases, with 16 bases sitting between them. Germline V gives CDR1 MNHNS, CDR2 SASEGT. The CDR3 region is CASTGREGGQPQHF. Written as DNA, the CDR3 is TGTGCCAGCACCGGGAGGGAAGGTGGTCAGCCCCAGCATTTT.

This clonotype was observed many times. V is TRBV6-2 or TRBV6-3 and J is TRBJ1-5; D is undetermined. The length of the CDR3 is 17 residues. V was pared by 5 bases and J by 5 bases, with 22 bases between. In germline, CDR1 is MNHEY, CDR2 SVGEGT. The CDR3 here is CASSPSTGRSPDQPQHF. The CDR3 DNA is TGTGCCAGCAGTCCCTCGACTGGCAGGAGCCCCGATCAGCCCCAGCATTTT.

This clonotype was detected many times. This sequence joins TRBV7-2 and TRBJ2-7; TRBD2 aligns across 13 bases. CDR1 SGHTA and CDR2 FQGNSA come from the germline V gene. V lost 4 bases to trimming and J lost 4 bases; unmatched junction nucleotides: 7. The CDR3 consists of 16 residues. The CDR3 protein is CASSSWTSGSKYEQYF. CDR3 coding DNA: TGTGCCAGCAGCTCCTGGACTAGCGGGAGTAAATACGAGCAGTACTTC.

The rearrangement uses TRBV12-3 or TRBV12-4 and TRBJ2-2, with TRBD2 matching over 10 bases. V lost 5 bases, J lost 7 bases, and 10 bases stayed unmatched. CDR3 length: 16 amino acids. The CDR3 sequence is CASSKREGPDGGELFF. The CDR3 region has the DNA TGTGCCAGCAGTAAGCGGGAGGGCCCTGATGGCGGGGAGCTGTTTTTT.